Below, 22 T cell receptor beta chains from the same sample are listed, as sequenced in a study of somatic mutations in cytotoxic T cells in rheumatoid arthritis (dated by TCRdb to between 2016 and 2019). The method behind the library was the immunoSEQ multiplex PCR assay. TCRdb stores this immuneACCESS table with in-frame sequences only. Part of the clones is absent; in the studies checked, under half of the shortfall reflects unresolved V genes, and no reason is known for the rest. This sample comprises 15,000 or so clones, approximately 78% of them detected only once. Of the sample, about a sixth is held by the ten largest clones. Material: CD8+ T cells sorted from blood. The source is a woman aged 50 to 65 with rheumatoid arthritis.

This clone was recorded once. The J gene is TRBJ2-1, the V gene TRBV12-2; TRBD2, the table's D call, was not compared with the DNA. TRBV12-2 is shown as a pseudogene. The CDR3 runs to 15 residues. The CDR3 region is CASRQSGGAYNEQFF. The CDR3 DNA follows: TGTGCAAGTCGCCAGAGCGGGGGGGCCTACAATGAGCAGTTCTTC.

This clone has more than one count but fewer than ten. V gene TRBV7-9 combines with J gene TRBJ2-7; tentatively, D is TRBD2 (6 bases). This CDR3 has 13 residues. The V and J ends lost 8 bases and 1 base respectively, with 12 bases between them. Germline lookup yields CDR1 SEHNR and CDR2 FQNEAQ (reference sequence). The CDR3 DNA sequence: TGTGCCAGCCAATTCGGGACTTCCTACGAGCAGTACTTC. Its protein product is CASQFGTSYEQYF.

The J gene is TRBJ1-6, the V gene TRBV5-6, with D possibly being TRBD1 (5 bases). V lost 4 bases and J 5 bases, leaving 10 bases between the germline ends. The CDR3 spans 14 residues. Germline assignment: CDR1 SGHDT and CDR2 YYEEEE. CDR3 protein: CASSLDSNNSPLHF. The CDR3 nucleotides are TGTGCCAGCAGCCTCGACAGTAATAATTCACCCCTCCACTTT.

This chain uses TRBV5-4 with TRBJ2-3; no definite D call. This CDR3 is built from 15 residues. Trimming stripped 0 bases from V and 2 bases from J, with 10 bases between. Germline lookup yields CDR1 SGHNT and CDR2 YYREEE (reference sequence). The CDR3 DNA sequence: TGTGCCAGCAGCTTGGCTTCTGGGTACACAGATACGCAGTATTTT. It yields the protein CASSLASGYTDTQYF.

The V call is TRBV11-2, the J call TRBJ1-1, with TRBD1 as a possible D gene (5 bases). With 5 bases removed from V and 7 bases from J, the gap between germline ends came to 17 bases. Germline assignment: CDR1 SGHAT and CDR2 FQNNGV. The CDR3 extends over 14 amino acids. The CDR3 DNA is TGTGCCAGCAGCCCCCCTCCCCGGGGGGATGAAGCTTTCTTT. Residues: CASSPPPRGDEAFF.

This clone was seen once. V usage is TRBV5-6 and J usage is TRBJ2-5; no reliable D call. Trimming left V 4 bases short and J 2 bases short, with 9 bases between. Germline V lookup: CDR1 SGHDT, CDR2 YYEEEE. This CDR3 has 13 residues. CDR3 DNA sequence: TGTGCCAGCAGCCCCGTCCGTCAAGAGACCCAGTACTTC. Its translation: CASSPVRQETQYF.

This clone was seen a handful of times. The V and J genes are TRBV19 and TRBJ2-3, with 8 bases identical to TRBD2. Per the germline V gene, CDR1 is LNHDA and CDR2 is SQIVND (reference sequence). The CDR3 runs to 14 residues. Germline trimming cut 3 bases from V and 6 bases from J; bases unmatched to any gene: 5. CDR3 coding DNA: TGTGCCAGTAGTATCGACCCGGGGGGGGATACGCAGTATTTT. This encodes CASSIDPGGDTQYF.

This clone was counted a single time. This chain connects TRBV13 to TRBJ2-1, with TRBD1 matching over 8 bases. V was clipped by 5 bases and J by 5 bases; unmatched bases: 5. The V gene's germline CDR1 is PRHDT and CDR2 FYEKMQ (reference sequence). This CDR3 has 14 amino acids. The CDR3, as DNA: TGTGCCAGCAGCGATACGACAGGGGACAATGAGCAGTTCTTC. Translating it yields CASSDTTGDNEQFF.

The gene calls are TRBV28 and TRBJ2-1; D is ambiguous. V lost 4 bases, J lost 3 bases, and 4 bases lay in between. Looked up from germline, CDR1 is MDHEN and CDR2 is SYDVKM. CDR3 size: 12 residues. Here the CDR3 DNA reads TGTGCCAGCAGTTCCTACTACAATGAGCAGTTCTTC. Protein sequence: CASSSYYNEQFF.

The rearrangement links TRBV27 to TRBJ2-3; 10 bases align to TRBD2. V was pared by 2 bases and J by 3 bases, with 8 bases of the junction left unmatched. Germline CDR1 is MNHEY and CDR2 is SMNVEV (reference sequence). This CDR3 comprises 17 residues. The CDR3 here is CASSLPRTSGETDTQYF. DNA of the CDR3: TGTGCCAGCAGTTTACCCCGGACTAGCGGAGAGACAGATACGCAGTATTTT.

The chain links TRBV5-6 to TRBJ2-7; unclear D gene. Between the trimmed V and J ends, which lost 0 bases and 3 bases, there was a span of 7 bases. CDR1 and CDR2 (germline): SGHDT, YYEEEE. The CDR3 length is 13 residues. The CDR3 is CASSLGADYEQYF. The CDR3 DNA is TGTGCCAGCAGCTTGGGGGCAGACTACGAGCAGTACTTC.

V and J are TRBV18 and TRBJ2-6; TRBD1 agrees at 7 bases. With V trimmed by 1 base and J by 0 bases, 3 bases remained unmatched. CDR1 KGHSH and CDR2 LQKENI come from the germline V gene. CDR3 size: 17 residues. CDR3 DNA sequence: TGTGCCAGCTCACCACGAGGGACAGACTCTGGGGCCAACGTCCTGACTTTC. Amino acids: CASSPRGTDSGANVLTF.

A single count supports this clone. This chain uses TRBV6-1 with TRBJ2-3, with D possibly matching TRBD1 (6 bases). The CDR3 has 14 amino acids. The V end was cut by 3 bases, the J end by 6 bases, with 13 bases between. Per germline, CDR1 MNHNS and CDR2 SASEGT. The CDR3: CASSDQGSWDTQYF. The CDR3 DNA sequence: TGTGCCAGCAGTGATCAGGGGTCGTGGGATACGCAGTATTTT.

The rearrangement links TRBV5-6 to TRBJ1-5; tentative D call: TRBD1 (5 bases). Germline V gives CDR1 SGHDT, CDR2 YYEEEE. The length of the CDR3 is 14 residues. Trimming pared 0 bases from V and 4 bases from J, leaving 8 bases between. CDR3 nucleotide sequence: TGTGCCAGCAGCTTGGCCGAGGGGAATCAGCCCCAGCATTTT. It yields the protein CASSLAEGNQPQHF.

The chain couples TRBV13 to TRBJ2-3, with D possibly matching TRBD2 (6 bases). The CDR3 totals 15 residues. V was shortened by 4 bases and J by 0 bases, with 11 bases between the two germline ends. CDR1 and CDR2 (germline): PRHDT, FYEKMQ (reference sequence). This CDR3 is CASSSRLGSTDTQYF. Written as DNA, the CDR3 is TGTGCCAGCAGCTCTCGACTAGGAAGCACAGATACGCAGTATTTT.

J is TRBJ1-2 and V is TRBV5-6, with D unresolved. This CDR3 contains 13 residues. CDR1 and CDR2 (germline): SGHDT, YYEEEE. The V end was cut by 0 bases, the J end by 6 bases, with 9 bases between. The CDR3, as DNA: TGTGCCAGCAGCTTGGGGCAGTTTAATGGCTACACCTTC. It codes for CASSLGQFNGYTF.

This rearrangement joins TRBV27 to TRBJ2-5, with a tentative D call TRBD2 (6 bases). V lost 6 bases and J lost 11, with 16 bases in between. The CDR3 sequence is 12 residues long. Germline CDR1 reads MNHEY; CDR2 reads SMNVEV (reference sequence). CDR3 sequence: CASSPNGGEQYF. The CDR3 DNA is TGTGCCAGCAGCCCAAATGGCGGGGAGCAGTACTTC.

This rearrangement joins TRBV7-6 to TRBJ2-5; 7 bases are shared with TRBD2. Germline trimming cut 0 bases from V and 7 bases from J; bases unmatched to any gene: 8. The CDR3 consists of 15 residues. Germline assignment: CDR1 SGHVS and CDR2 FNYEAQ. CDR3 in DNA: TGTGCCAGCAGCTTAGCTGTGGGAGGGCCGGGGACCCAGTACTTC. It specifies CASSLAVGGPGTQYF.

The rearrangement links TRBV7-9 to TRBJ2-5, with TRBD2 as a possible D gene (5 bases). CDR1 is SEHNR and CDR2 is FQNEAQ in the germline V gene (reference sequence). V was trimmed by 2 bases and J by 5 bases, leaving 12 bases between them. The CDR3 spans 14 residues. CDR3 coding DNA: TGTGCCAGCAGCTTATGGCCGACGGGGGAGACCCAGTACTTC. This gives the protein CASSLWPTGETQYF. Complete variable domain (other parts from reference TRBV7-9 and TRBJ2-5): DTGVSQNPRHKITKRGQNVTFRCDPISEHNRLYWYRQTLGQGPEFLTYFQNEAQLEKSRLLSDRFSAERPKGSFSTLEIQRTEQGDSAMYLCASSLWPTGETQYFGPGTRLLVL.

The chain carries TRBV27 and TRBJ2-5; 9 bases are a match to TRBD1. From germline, CDR1 is MNHEY and CDR2 SMNVEV (reference sequence). The V and J ends lost 4 bases and 4 bases, in that order; junction bases with no gene match: 7. The CDR3 extends over 15 amino acids. CDR3 residues: CASSYGTGMGETQYF. The CDR3 coding sequence is TGTGCCAGCAGTTACGGGACAGGGATGGGAGAGACCCAGTACTTC.

This clone occurred once. The chain has TRBV6-5 and TRBJ1-6; D gene uncertain. The V and J ends lost 0 bases and 9 bases respectively, with 6 bases between them. This CDR3 contains 13 residues. Germline CDR1 and CDR2: MNHEY and SVGAGI. CDR3 sequence (DNA): TGTGCCAGCAGTTACTCGAGAGGTTCACCCCTCCACTTT. Encoded protein: CASSYSRGSPLHF.

The chain links TRBV11-3 to TRBJ2-2; TRBD2 matches 8 bases. The trim removed 5 bases at V and 5 bases at J, leaving 10 bases unmatched. The CDR3 is 16 amino acids. Germline CDR1 SGHNT, CDR2 YENEEA. This CDR3 is CASSPGAGDRTGELFF. In DNA form, the CDR3 reads TGTGCCAGCAGCCCCGGAGCGGGGGACCGTACCGGGGAGCTGTTTTTT.